This T cell receptor beta chain was profiled in a study of shared clonotypes between healthy human individuals. Study-level points and caveats: On the whole, naive subsets had larger estimated richness than memory subsets had. Unshared clonotypes carried lower generation probabilities than those common to all four donors.

A word on this clone: What it recognizes is unknown.

Germline values: CDR1 SGHTA, CDR2 FQGTGA. Unmatched junction bases numbered 7, after V lost 4 bases and J lost 6 bases. The CDR3 consists of 15 residues. The table came from immunoSEQ multiplex PCR; TCRdb's copy has only in-frame clones and leaves some out. The sample carries about 1.1 million clones, approximately 80% recorded once. This sequence joins TRBV7-3 and TRBJ2-3; 10 bases are a match to TRBD2. Specimen: memory CD4+ T cells from PBMCs. Subset described: CD45RA-negative fraction. This TCR was recovered from a man aged 18 to 30 in good health. Some clones in this sample may be carry-over from other donors' samples. The CDR3 spells CASSSSGRASDTQYF. The CDR3 DNA sequence: TGTGCCAGCAGCTCCAGCGGGAGGGCCTCCGATACGCAGTATTTT.